The 6 T cell receptor beta chains below all came from one sample that was sequenced in a study of response to subunit inactivated influenza vaccine. TCRdb used MiXCR to reprocess the RT-PCR reads, holding one entry per CDR3 protein. Of about 530,000 distinct CDR3 sequences in the sample, about 10% were seen once. The source was PBMCs from blood, collected on the day of vaccination. The receptors shown here come from a man aged 50 or older who received an inactivated influenza vaccine.

This clonotype was picked up a small number of times. This sequence joins TRBV4-3 and TRBJ1-1; D not certain. V dropped 7 bases and J dropped 1 base, with 10 bases sitting between them. CDR1 is LGHNA and CDR2 is YSLEER in the germline V gene. The CDR3 is 13 residues long. The CDR3 reads CASKRQKNTEAFF. CDR3 coding DNA: TGCGCCAGCAAGCGGCAGAAGAACACTGAAGCTTTCTTT.

The genes are TRBV10-3 and TRBJ2-3; TRBD1 matches 10 bases. Trimming cost V 4 bases and J 0 bases; bases outside gene matches: 10. The CDR3 is made up of 18 amino acids. Germline CDR1 ENHRY, CDR2 SYGVKD. The CDR3 loop is CAISAVPGQGSSTDTQYF. The DNA for the CDR3 is TGTGCCATCAGTGCAGTCCCGGGACAGGGGTCGAGCACAGATACGCAGTATTTT.

The chain employs TRBV20-1 and TRBJ2-2; TRBD1 aligns across 7 bases. The trim removed 6 bases at V and 1 base at J, leaving 5 bases unmatched. There are 14 residues in the CDR3. CDR1 and CDR2 from the germline V gene are DFQATT and SNEGSKA (reference sequence). In DNA, the CDR3 is TGCAGTGCGACGGACAGGCGGAACACCGGGGAGCTGTTTTTT. It yields the protein CSATDRRNTGELFF.

This clonotype showed up just a few times. The chain has TRBV2 and TRBJ2-2; D may be TRBD2 (6 bases). V was trimmed by 7 bases and J by 0 bases, leaving 9 bases between them. CDR3 length: 14 amino acids. CDR1 and CDR2 (germline): SNHLY, FYNNEI. CDR3 DNA sequence: TGTGCCAGCATCGGGGGATCGAACACCGGGGAGCTGTTTTTT. Translating it yields CASIGGSNTGELFF.

The CDR3 region is CASSLSGALLGNEQFF. The CDR3 DNA reads as TGCGCCAGCAGCTTGTCGGGGGCTTTATTGGGCAATGAGCAGTTCTTC. The chain employs TRBV5-1 and TRBJ2-1, with D perhaps given as TRBD1 or TRBD2 (6 bases each). The CDR3 length is 16 residues. Germline V gene lookup returns CDR1 SGHRS and CDR2 YFSETQ. The germline V and J ends were trimmed by 1 base and 6 bases, with 17 bases remaining between them.

Concerning this clonotype itself: The junction departs from the called germline gene at one end, perhaps through a read error. This sequence joins TRBV5-1 and TRBJ2-3; TRBD2 agrees at 8 bases. The CDR3 totals 14 residues. Per the germline V gene, CDR1 is SGHRS and CDR2 is YFSETQ. The CDR3 DNA sequence: TGCGACAGCAGCACTAGCGGTCCTTCCAATACGCAGTATTTT. Its protein is CDSSTSGPSNTQYF.